This T cell receptor beta chain is drawn from a study of blood T cell repertoires in COVID-19. Study-wide context: Samples of COVID-19 (acute and convalescent) were obtained from the United States, Italy and Spain. T cells, B-cell-depleted T cells, or PBMCs provided the cDNA or gDNA that served as material.

Source study methods: How many nucleated cells were present was estimated from reference gene primer amplification. Generated by immunoSEQ multiplex PCR, the TCRdb table keeps only in-frame clones and is missing some. From that table come the V and J calls and clone size; the DNA was used to work out D and trimming. Of about 200,000 clones listed, roughly 80% were seen once; the top ten hold around 8%. V trimming: 5 bases; J trimming: 3 bases; junction bases outside the gene matches: 4. In germline, CDR1 is LGHNT, CDR2 FRNRAP. The CDR3 extends over 15 amino acids. Recruited during active infection, patients (from Seattle) were subsequently followed longitudinally.

What was sequenced was peripheral blood. J is TRBJ2-3 and V is TRBV12-5, with TRBD2 identical over 11 bases. The TCR sequence derives from a woman older than 75 with COVID-19, enrolled during active disease. CDR3 DNA sequence: TGTGCTAGTGGTCCTATAGCGGGGGGGACAGATACGCAGTATTTT. This gives the protein CASGPIAGGTDTQYF.